This T cell receptor beta chain stems from a study of radiotherapy plus CTLA-4 blockade in lung cancer. Study-level background: Objective responses occurred in about a sixth of patients; around 30% had disease control. Study-level findings and limits: Reportedly, early blood T cell clone dynamics best predicted response, with interferon-beta. Tumor-origin TCR clones grew in blood after radiotherapy plus ipilimumab.

About this clone: Its cognate antigen is unknown.

Chemo-refractory metastatic non-small-cell lung cancer patients were treated with focal radiation plus CTLA-4 blockade with ipilimumab. Sequencing was performed with immunoSEQ multiplex PCR; in TCRdb, only in-frame clones are kept and a portion is missing. Of about 120,000 clones detected, approximately 80% appear once; the ten largest clones hold 5.2%. The sequencing here drew on peripheral blood, taken from a patient treated with radiotherapy plus ipilimumab. This TCR came from a human donor with non-small cell lung cancer who had a partial response to radiotherapy plus ipilimumab.

The CDR3 bases are TGCAGCGTGACTAGCTCGAACACCGGGGAGCTGTTTTTT. Its protein is CSVTSSNTGELFF. The chain recombines TRBV29-1 with TRBJ2-2, with TRBD2 identical over 7 bases. Unmatched junction bases numbered 1, after V lost 6 bases and J lost 0 bases. CDR3 length: 13 residues. The germline V gene has CDR1 SQVTM and CDR2 ANQGSEA.